The clone carrying this TCR beta chain was picked up many times. Unique molecular identifiers were used in preparing the TCRbeta library. TCRdb analysed the PCR reads with MiXCR anew, one entry per CDR3 protein. Seen here are 200,000 to 250,000 distinct CDR3 sequences, approximately 9.9% observed once, and the top ten hold about 5%. This entry belongs to a study of T-cell reconstitution after alpha-beta-depleted transplantation in children. There are 14 residues in the CDR3. Trimming took off 6 bases at V and 3 bases at J, with 13 bases between the two ends. This receptor was obtained from a human donor who donated a stem cell graft to a child with SCID. The chain has TRBV12-3 or TRBV12-4 and TRBJ2-3, with a tentative D call TRBD1 (6 bases). Here the sequenced sample was PBMCs from the stem cell graft donor, taken from the stem cell graft. The DNA of the CDR3 is TGTGCCAGCAGACCCACAGGGCTTACAGATACGCAGTATTTT. It encodes CASRPTGLTDTQYF.